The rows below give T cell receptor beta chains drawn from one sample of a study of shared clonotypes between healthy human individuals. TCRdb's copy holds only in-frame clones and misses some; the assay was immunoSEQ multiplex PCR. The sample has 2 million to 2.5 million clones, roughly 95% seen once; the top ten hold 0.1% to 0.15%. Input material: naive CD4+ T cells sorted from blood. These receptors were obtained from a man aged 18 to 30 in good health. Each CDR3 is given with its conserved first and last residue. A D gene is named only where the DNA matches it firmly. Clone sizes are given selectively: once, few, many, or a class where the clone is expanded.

cdr3_aa: CASSREGEKLFF
cdr3_nt: TGCGCCAGCAGCCGGGAGGGGGAAAAACTGTTTTTT
clone_size: .
d_call: .
v_call: TRBV5-1
j_call: TRBJ1-4
cdr3_length: 12

cdr3_aa: CASSTGLGGDTQYF
cdr3_nt: TGTGCCAGCAGCACGGGCCTTGGGGGAGATACGCAGTATTTT
clone_size: .
d_call: .
v_call: TRBV7-3
j_call: TRBJ2-3
cdr3_length: 14

cdr3_aa: CAWGPNTEAFF
cdr3_nt: TGTGCCTGGGGCCCCAACACTGAAGCTTTCTTT
clone_size: .
d_call: .
v_call: TRBV30
j_call: TRBJ1-1
cdr3_length: 11

cdr3_aa: CASDRGGETQYF
cdr3_nt: TGTGCCAGCGACAGGGGGGGAGAGACCCAGTACTTC
clone_size: .
d_call: TRBD1
v_call: TRBV2
j_call: TRBJ2-5
cdr3_length: 12

cdr3_aa: CASSLGPRTNTGELFF
cdr3_nt: TGCGCCAGCAGCTTGGGGCCCAGAACGAACACCGGGGAGCTGTTTTTT
clone_size: .
d_call: .
v_call: TRBV5-1
j_call: TRBJ2-2
cdr3_length: 16

cdr3_aa: CASSFYGRMQIDTQYF
cdr3_nt: TGTGCCAGCAGCTTTTACGGCCGGATGCAAATAGATACGCAGTATTTT
clone_size: once
d_call: .
v_call: TRBV7-9
j_call: TRBJ2-3
cdr3_length: 16

cdr3_aa: CASSLASVGGEQYF
cdr3_nt: TGTGCCAGCAGCTTAGCGAGTGTCGGAGGCGAGCAGTACTTC
clone_size: .
d_call: .
v_call: TRBV7-9
j_call: TRBJ2-7
cdr3_length: 14

cdr3_aa: CASSLAIQGGSETQYF
cdr3_nt: TGCGCCAGCAGCCTAGCAATACAGGGAGGTAGTGAGACCCAGTACTTC
clone_size: .
d_call: .
v_call: TRBV4-1
j_call: TRBJ2-5
cdr3_length: 16

cdr3_aa: CSVERDRGREAFF
cdr3_nt: TGCAGCGTTGAACGGGACAGGGGGCGGGAAGCTTTCTTT
clone_size: .
d_call: TRBD1
v_call: TRBV29-1
j_call: TRBJ1-1
cdr3_length: 13

cdr3_aa: CASSLWGQGSNQPQHF
cdr3_nt: TGTGCCAGCAGTTTATGGGGCCAGGGGAGCAATCAGCCCCAGCATTTT
clone_size: .
d_call: .
v_call: TRBV27
j_call: TRBJ1-5
cdr3_length: 16

cdr3_aa: CASSPSGGVIGEQYF
cdr3_nt: TGTGCCAGCAGCCCCTCTGGAGGGGTAATCGGCGAGCAGTACTTC
clone_size: .
d_call: .
v_call: TRBV9
j_call: TRBJ2-7
cdr3_length: 15

cdr3_aa: CASSLEGRGREQFF
cdr3_nt: TGCGCCAGCAGCTTGGAGGGCAGGGGTAGGGAGCAGTTCTTC
clone_size: .
d_call: .
v_call: TRBV5-1
j_call: TRBJ2-1
cdr3_length: 14